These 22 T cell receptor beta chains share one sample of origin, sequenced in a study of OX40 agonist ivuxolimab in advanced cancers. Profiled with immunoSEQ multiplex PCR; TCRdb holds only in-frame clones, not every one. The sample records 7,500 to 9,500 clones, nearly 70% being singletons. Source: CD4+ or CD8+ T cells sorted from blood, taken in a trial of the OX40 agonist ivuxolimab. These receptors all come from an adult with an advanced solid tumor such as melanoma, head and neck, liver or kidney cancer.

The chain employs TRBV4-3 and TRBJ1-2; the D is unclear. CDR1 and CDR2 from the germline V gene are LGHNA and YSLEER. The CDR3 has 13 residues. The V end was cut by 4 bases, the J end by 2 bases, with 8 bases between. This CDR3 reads CASSPGRNYGYTF. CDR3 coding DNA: TGCGCCAGCAGCCCCGGACGGAACTATGGCTACACCTTC.

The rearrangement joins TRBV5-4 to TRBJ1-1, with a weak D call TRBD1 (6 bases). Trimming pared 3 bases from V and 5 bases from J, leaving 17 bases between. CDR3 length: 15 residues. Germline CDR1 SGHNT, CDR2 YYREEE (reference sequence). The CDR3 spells CASSWEGGDGTEAFF. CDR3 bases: TGTGCCAGCAGCTGGGAGGGGGGCGATGGGACTGAAGCTTTCTTT.

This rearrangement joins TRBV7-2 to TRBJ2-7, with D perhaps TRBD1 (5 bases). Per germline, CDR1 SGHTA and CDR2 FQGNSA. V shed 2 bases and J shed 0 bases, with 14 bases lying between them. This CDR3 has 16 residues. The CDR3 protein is CASSLTVTESSYEQYF. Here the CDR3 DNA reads TGTGCCAGCAGCTTAACGGTGACAGAAAGCTCCTACGAGCAGTACTTC.

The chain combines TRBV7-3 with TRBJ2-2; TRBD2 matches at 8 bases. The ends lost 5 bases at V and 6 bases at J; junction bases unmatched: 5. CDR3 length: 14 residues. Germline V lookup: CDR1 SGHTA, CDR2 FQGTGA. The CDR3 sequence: CASSEGAGAGELFF. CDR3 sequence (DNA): TGTGCCAGCAGCGAAGGAGCGGGGGCCGGGGAGCTGTTTTTT.

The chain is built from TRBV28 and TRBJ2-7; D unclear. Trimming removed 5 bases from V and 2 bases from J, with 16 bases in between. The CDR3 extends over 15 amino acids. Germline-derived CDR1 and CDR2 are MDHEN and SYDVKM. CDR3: CASSPPKAAPYEQYF. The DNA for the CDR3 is TGTGCCAGCAGTCCCCCGAAGGCGGCCCCCTACGAGCAGTACTTC. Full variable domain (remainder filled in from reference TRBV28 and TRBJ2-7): DVKVTQSSRYLVKRTGEKVFLECVQDMDHENMFWYRQDPGLGLRLIYFSYDVKMKEKGDIPEGYSVSREKKERFSLILESASTNQTSMYLCASSPPKAAPYEQYFGPGTRLTVT.

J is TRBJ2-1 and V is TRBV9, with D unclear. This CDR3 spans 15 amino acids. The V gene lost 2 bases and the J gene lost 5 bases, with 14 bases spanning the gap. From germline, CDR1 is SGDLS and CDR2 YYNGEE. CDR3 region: CASSVRQETNNEQFF. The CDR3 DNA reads TGTGCCAGCAGCGTTAGGCAGGAAACAAACAATGAGCAGTTCTTC.

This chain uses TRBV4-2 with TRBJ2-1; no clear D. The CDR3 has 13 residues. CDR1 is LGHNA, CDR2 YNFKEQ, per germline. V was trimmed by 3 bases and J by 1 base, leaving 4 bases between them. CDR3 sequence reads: CASSHYSYNEQFF. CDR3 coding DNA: TGTGCCAGCAGCCATTATTCCTACAATGAGCAGTTCTTC.

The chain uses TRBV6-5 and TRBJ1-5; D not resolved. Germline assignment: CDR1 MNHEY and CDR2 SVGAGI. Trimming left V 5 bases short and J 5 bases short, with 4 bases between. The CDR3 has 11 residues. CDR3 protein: CASSDYQPQHF. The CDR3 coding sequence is TGTGCCAGCAGTGATTATCAGCCCCAGCATTTT.

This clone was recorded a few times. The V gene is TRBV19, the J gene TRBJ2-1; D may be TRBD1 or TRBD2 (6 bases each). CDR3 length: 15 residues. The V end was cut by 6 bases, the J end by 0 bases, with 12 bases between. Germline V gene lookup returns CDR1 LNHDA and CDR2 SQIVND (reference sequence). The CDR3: CASRLGGTSYNEQFF. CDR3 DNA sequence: TGTGCCAGTAGGTTAGGGGGGACCTCCTACAATGAGCAGTTCTTC.

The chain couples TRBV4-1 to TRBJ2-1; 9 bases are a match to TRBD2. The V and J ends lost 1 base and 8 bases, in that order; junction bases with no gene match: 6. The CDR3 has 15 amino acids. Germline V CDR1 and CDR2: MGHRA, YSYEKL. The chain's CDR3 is CASSQGLAGADEQFF. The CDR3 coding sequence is TGCGCCAGCAGCCAAGGGTTAGCGGGAGCAGATGAGCAGTTCTTC.

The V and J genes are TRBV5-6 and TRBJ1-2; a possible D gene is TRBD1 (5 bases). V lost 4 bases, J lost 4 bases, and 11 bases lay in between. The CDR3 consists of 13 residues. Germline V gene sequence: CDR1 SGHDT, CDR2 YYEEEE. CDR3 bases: TGTGCCAGCAGCGGGACGGAGGTCTATGGCTACACCTTC. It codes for CASSGTEVYGYTF.

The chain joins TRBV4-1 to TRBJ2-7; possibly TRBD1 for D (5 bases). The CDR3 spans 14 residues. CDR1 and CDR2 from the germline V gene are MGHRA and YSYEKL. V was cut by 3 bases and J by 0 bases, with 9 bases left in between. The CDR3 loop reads CASSQTVNSYEQYF. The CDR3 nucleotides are TGCGCCAGCAGCCAGACAGTAAACTCCTACGAGCAGTACTTC.

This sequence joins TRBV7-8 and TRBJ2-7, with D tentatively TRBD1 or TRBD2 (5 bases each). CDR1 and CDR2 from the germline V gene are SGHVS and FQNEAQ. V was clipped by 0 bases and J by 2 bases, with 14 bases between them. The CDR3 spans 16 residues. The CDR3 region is CASSLAGDGATYEQYF. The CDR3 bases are TGTGCCAGCAGCTTAGCGGGGGACGGAGCCACCTACGAGCAGTACTTC. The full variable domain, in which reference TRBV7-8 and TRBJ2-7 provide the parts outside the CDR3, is GAGVSQSPRYKVAKRGQDVALRCDPISGHVSLFWYQQALGQGPEFLTYFQNEAQLDKSGLPSDRFFAERPEGSVSTLKIQRTQQEDSAVYLCASSLAGDGATYEQYFGPGTRLTVT.

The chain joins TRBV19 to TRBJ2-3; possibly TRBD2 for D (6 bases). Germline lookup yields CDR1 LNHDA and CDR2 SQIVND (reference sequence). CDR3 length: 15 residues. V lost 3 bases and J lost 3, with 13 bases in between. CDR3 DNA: TGTGCCAGTAGTATCTTGGCGGGAACGACAGATACGCAGTATTTT. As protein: CASSILAGTTDTQYF. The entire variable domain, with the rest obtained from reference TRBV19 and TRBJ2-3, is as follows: DGGITQSPKYLFRKEGQNVTLSCEQNLNHDAMYWYRQDPGQGLRLIYYSQIVNDFQKGDIAEGYSVSREKKESFPLTVTSAQKNPTAFYLCASSILAGTTDTQYFGPGTRLTVL.

The CDR3 sequence is CASSSLQDSNQPQHF. CDR3 DNA: TGTGCCAGCAGTTCGCTACAAGATAGCAATCAGCCCCAGCATTTT. The chain employs TRBV27 and TRBJ1-5; D ambiguous. Trimming shortened V by 4 bases and J by 0 bases, and 10 bases separated the two germline ends. The CDR3 sequence is 15 residues long. The V gene's germline CDR1 is MNHEY and CDR2 SMNVEV (reference sequence).

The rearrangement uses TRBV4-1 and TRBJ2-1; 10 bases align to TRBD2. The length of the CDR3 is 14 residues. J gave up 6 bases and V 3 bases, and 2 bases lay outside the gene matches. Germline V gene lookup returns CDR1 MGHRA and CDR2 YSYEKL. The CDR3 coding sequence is TGCGCCAGCAGCCACAGCGGGGGGGGCAATGAGCAGTTCTTC. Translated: CASSHSGGGNEQFF.

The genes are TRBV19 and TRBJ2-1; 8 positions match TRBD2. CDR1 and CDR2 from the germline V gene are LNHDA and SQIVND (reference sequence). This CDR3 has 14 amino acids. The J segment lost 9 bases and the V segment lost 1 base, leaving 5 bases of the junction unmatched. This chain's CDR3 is CASSIGAGGPEQFF. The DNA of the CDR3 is TGTGCCAGTAGTATAGGGGCGGGGGGCCCTGAGCAGTTCTTC.

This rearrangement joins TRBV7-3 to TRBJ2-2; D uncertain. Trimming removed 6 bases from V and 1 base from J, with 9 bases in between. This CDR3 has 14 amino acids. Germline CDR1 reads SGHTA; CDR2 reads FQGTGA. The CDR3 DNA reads TGTGCCAGCAGACCCCAGGAGAACACCGGGGAGCTGTTTTTT. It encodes CASRPQENTGELFF.

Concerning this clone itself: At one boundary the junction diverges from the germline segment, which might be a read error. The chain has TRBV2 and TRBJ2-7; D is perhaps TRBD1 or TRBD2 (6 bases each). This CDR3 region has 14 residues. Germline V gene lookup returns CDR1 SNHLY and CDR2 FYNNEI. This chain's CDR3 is CASGESGGGYEQYF. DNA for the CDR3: TGTGCCAGCGGTGAGAGCGGAGGGGGATACGAGCAGTACTTC.

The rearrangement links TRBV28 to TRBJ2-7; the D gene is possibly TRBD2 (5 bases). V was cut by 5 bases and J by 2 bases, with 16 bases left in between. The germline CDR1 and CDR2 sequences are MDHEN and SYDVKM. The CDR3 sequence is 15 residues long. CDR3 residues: CASSPPEAAPYEQYF. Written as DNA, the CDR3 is TGTGCCAGCAGTCCCCCGGAGGCGGCCCCCTACGAGCAGTACTTC.

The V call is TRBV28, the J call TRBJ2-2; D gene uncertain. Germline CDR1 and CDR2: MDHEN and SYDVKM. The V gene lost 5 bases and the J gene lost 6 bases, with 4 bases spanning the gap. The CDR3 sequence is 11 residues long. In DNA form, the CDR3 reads TGTGCCAGCAGTAGGGCCGGGGAGCTGTTTTTT. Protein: CASSRAGELFF.

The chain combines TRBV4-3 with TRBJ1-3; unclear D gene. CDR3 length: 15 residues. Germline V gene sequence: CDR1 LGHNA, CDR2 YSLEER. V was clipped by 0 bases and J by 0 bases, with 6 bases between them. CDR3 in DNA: TGCGCCAGCAGCCAAGAGGACTACTCTGGAAACACCATATATTTT. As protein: CASSQEDYSGNTIYF.